The rows below give T cell receptor beta chains drawn from one sample of a study of vaccination effects on CD4 cells after COVID-19. Assay used: immunoSEQ multiplex PCR; TCRdb lists only in-frame clones, some missing. Here the sample spans 70,000 or so clones, 60% to 75% being singletons. No antigen has been assigned to these receptors. The sequences come from CD4+ T cells from PBMCs cultured with HIV peptides, collected before COVID-19 vaccination. The receptors originated from a human donor who had a prior SARS-CoV-2 infection. CDR3s include the opening cysteine and the closing phenylalanine or tryptophan. The D gene is left open where the match is weak. Some rows have no size entry. The others give once, few or many, or a class for an expanded clone.

V gene,J gene,D gene,clone size,CDR3 protein,CDR3 DNA
TRBV12-3/TRBV12-4,TRBJ1-1,-,-,CASTQLEDTEAFF,TGTGCCAGCACTCAGTTGGAGGACACTGAAGCTTTCTTT
TRBV7-9,TRBJ2-5,-,-,CASVGSETQYF,TGTGCCAGCGTCGGGTCAGAGACCCAGTACTTC
TRBV28,TRBJ2-7,-,-,CASSLGHLYEQYF,TGTGCCAGCAGTTTAGGTCATCTCTACGAGCAGTACTTC
TRBV11-1,TRBJ1-1,-,-,CASRNYTLGIAFF,TGTGCCAGCAGAAATTACACCCTCGGGATAGCTTTCTTT
TRBV15,TRBJ2-7,-,-,CATSRAPHSPYEQYF,TGTGCCACCAGCAGAGCCCCACACTCGCCCTACGAGCAGTACTTC
TRBV15,TRBJ2-1,-,few,CATSQRVRNEQFF,TGTGCCACCAGCCAGCGGGTGAGGAATGAGCAGTTCTTC
TRBV5-1,TRBJ1-1,TRBD1,-,CASSSSPGQGGEAFF,TGCGCCAGCAGCTCCAGTCCGGGACAGGGTGGTGAAGCTTTCTTT
TRBV5-1,TRBJ1-2,-,-,CASSLEYGRVTF,TGCGCCAGCAGCTTGGAGTACGGGAGGGTAACCTTC
TRBV9,TRBJ2-7,-,-,CASSSNAGAAYEQYF,TGTGCCAGCAGCTCCAATGCGGGGGCAGCCTACGAGCAGTACTTC
TRBV7-6,TRBJ1-6,-,-,CASSLEGSSYNSPLHF,TGTGCCAGCAGCTTAGAGGGGAGCTCCTATAATTCACCCCTCCACTTT
TRBV3-1/TRBV3-2,TRBJ2-1,-,-,CASSHAQRVAGLIF,TGTGCCAGCAGCCACGCTCAAAGAGTGGCGGGCTTGATCTTC
TRBV21-1,TRBJ2-5,-,-,CAGGCGQETQYF,TGTGCCGGCGGGTGTGGCCAAGAGACCCAGTACTTC
TRBV9,TRBJ2-2,-,-,CASSVVGTGELFF,TGTGCCAGCAGCGTAGTGGGCACCGGGGAGCTGTTTTTT
TRBV5-4,TRBJ2-5,-,-,CASSRDWRRETQYF,TGTGCCAGCAGCCGGGACTGGCGCCGAGAGACCCAGTACTTC
TRBV18,TRBJ1-2,-,-,CASSPEDRYGYTF,TGTGCCAGCTCACCTGAGGATCGCTATGGCTACACCTTC
TRBV2,TRBJ1-4,-,-,CASSLTGIPNEKLFF,TGTGCCAGCAGCCTCACAGGGATCCCCAATGAAAAACTGTTTTTT
TRBV4-1,TRBJ1-2,-,-,CASSRNGGTRGYTF,TGCGCCAGCAGCCGCAACGGGGGGACGCGGGGCTACACCTTC
TRBV19,TRBJ1-2,-,-,CASNSVGVFSYGYTF,TGTGCCAGTAATTCGGTTGGGGTTTTTAGCTATGGCTACACCTTC
TRBV10-2,TRBJ2-3,-,-,CASMESRRVDTQYF,TGCGCCAGCATGGAGTCCCGTCGGGTAGATACGCAGTATTTT
TRBV28,TRBJ2-7,TRBD2,-,CTSGRGSYEQYF,TGCACAAGCGGGAGGGGGTCCTACGAGCAGTACTTC
TRBV5-8,TRBJ2-7,TRBD1,few,CASSSGQVTYEQYF,TGTGCCAGCAGCTCAGGACAGGTTACCTACGAGCAGTACTTC
TRBV7-7,TRBJ2-3,-,-,CASSLRFGDTQYF,TGTGCTAGCAGCTTACGTTTCGGAGATACGCAGTATTTT
TRBV4-3,TRBJ2-7,TRBD2,-,CASSQAGGVAEQYF,TGCGCCAGCAGCCAAGCGGGAGGGGTAGCTGAGCAGTACTTC
TRBV6-5,TRBJ2-1,-,-,CASSRQSSYNEQFF,TGTGCCAGCAGTCGACAGAGCTCCTACAATGAGCAGTTCTTC
TRBV3-1/TRBV3-2,TRBJ2-2,-,-,CASSQIGELFF,TGTGCCAGCAGCCAAATAGGGGAGCTGTTTTTT
TRBV2,TRBJ2-2,TRBD1,few,CASTQGQGARGELFF,TGTGCCAGCACCCAGGGACAGGGGGCGCGCGGGGAGCTGTTTTTT